This T cell receptor beta chain was recovered during a study of cytomegalovirus exposure and HLA in healthy donors. The overall study: Samples from HLA-typed donors yielded about 85 million unique TCRs in an early data release. Genotyping showed roughly 76% of almost 400 donors falling in the Caucasian-associated ancestry cluster. Regarding the study as a whole: Earlier analysis yielded a pattern in which most TCR beta V segments were productive about 90% or about 30% of the time.

PCR primers comprised 60 Vbeta and 13 Jbeta primers. In the authors' workflow: Among the unique TCR beta chains that a later analysis counted, about 81 million in all, roughly 11 million were shared. The method was immunoSEQ multiplex PCR; TCRdb's version includes in-frame clones alone and lacks a portion of them. Clone size and the V and J calls come from that table; the DNA yielded D and trimming. The repertoire holds 180,000 or so clones, with over 60% as singletons. CDR3 length: 14 amino acids. CDR1 and CDR2 from the germline V gene are MNHNY and SVGAGI (reference sequence). The V and J ends lost 2 bases and 7 bases respectively, with 12 bases between them. Comments on this clone: Its target is not known.

The V gene is TRBV6-6, the J gene TRBJ1-5, with D tentatively TRBD1 (6 bases). The clonotype comes from a female donor in good health and CMV-seronegative. The sequencing input was PBMCs. CDR3 in DNA: TGTGCCAGCAGTTACCCCGAGGGGACACAGCCCCAGCATTTT. It specifies CASSYPEGTQPQHF.